The present T cell receptor (beta chain) was sequenced within a study of shared clonotypes between healthy human individuals. An approximately 210 ng quantity of DNA, 29,000 or so T cell genomes, went into the sorted-subset replicate PCRs. The assay was immunoSEQ multiplex PCR, and TCRdb's table has in-frame clones only and misses some. The sample carries some 2.4 million clones, 93% recorded once. Study observations and caveats: How much donors shared clonotypes was expected to be affected by sequencing depth.

For this clone: Its antigen remains unidentified.

V lost 4 bases to trimming and J lost 1 base; unmatched junction nucleotides: 10. Per the germline V gene, CDR1 is SGHRS and CDR2 is YFSETQ. The CDR3 runs 16 residues. This clonotype originated in a man aged 18 to 35 in good health. Some clones in this sample may be carry-over from other donors' samples. This chain connects TRBV5-1 to TRBJ2-5; 7 bases align to TRBD2. The sequencing input was naive CD4+ T cells from PBMCs. Subset meaning: CD45RA+ positively selected. CDR3 loop: CASSPPGTTFQETQYF. The CDR3, as DNA: TGCGCCAGCAGCCCCCCCGGGACTACCTTCCAAGAGACCCAGTACTTC.